This TCR beta chain was found in a study of blood T cell repertoires in COVID-19. Per germline, CDR1 MNHEY and CDR2 SMNVEV (reference sequence). The germline V and J ends were trimmed by 5 bases and 7 bases, with 17 bases remaining between them. This CDR3 has 14 amino acids. Repertoires were generated with immunoSEQ multiplex PCR, while TCRdb's copy carries only in-frame clones and drops some. The sample has 170,000 or so clones, approximately 84% seen once; the top ten hold 7% to 7.5%. This receptor was identified in a woman in her forties or fifties who had recovered from COVID-19. The V call is TRBV27, the J call TRBJ1-2; tentative D call: TRBD1 (5 bases). Specimen: PBMCs or T cells enriched from blood (not recorded which). The CDR3 DNA reads as TGTGCCAGCAGTCCGCCGCAGGGAGGCACTGGCTACACCTTC. As protein: CASSPPQGGTGYTF.